A single T cell receptor (beta chain) is shown here with its context. Its cognate antigen is unknown. This sample is part of a study of T cell responses to AZD1222 COVID-19 vaccine. Findings of the study overall: In all cases, repertoires were sampled only after the peak T cell response. Just six people given AZD1222 tested seropositive at baseline. Most donors were white British and more were female, and clonal diversity was possibly underestimated. Within unmutated variant regions lay the reported targets of nearly half of spike-specific TCRs.

Germline V lookup: CDR1 LGHDT, CDR2 YNNKEL (reference sequence). The CDR3 totals 16 residues. V dropped 3 bases and J dropped 1 base, with 13 bases sitting between them. Method: immunoSEQ multiplex PCR; TCRdb's copy keeps in-frame clones and lacks some. The sample carries over 150,000 clones, around nine tenths recorded once. Material: peripheral blood, obtained 28 days after the second AZD1222 dose. The J gene is TRBJ2-4, the V gene TRBV3-1 (or the pseudogene TRBV3-2); D could derive from TRBD1 or TRBD2 (6 bases each). This TCR was sampled from an adult who received the AZD1222 COVID-19 vaccine. The CDR3 region is CASSQSGGMAKNIQYF. CDR3 DNA: TGTGCCAGCAGCCAGTCCGGGGGCATGGCCAAAAACATTCAGTACTTC.